The present T cell receptor (beta chain) was sequenced within a study of cytomegalovirus exposure and HLA in healthy donors. Study outcomes and limitations: Reported findings show TCR beta sequences accurately forecast HLA-A and HLA-B alleles in most subjects. The listing of fewer than 200 TCR beta chains classed them as cytomegalovirus-associated.

Details on this clone: Its antigen is currently unknown.

CDR3 length equals 16 residues. Losses at the gene ends were 3 bases for V and 0 bases for J; bases not matched to a gene: 4. Germline-derived CDR1 and CDR2 are SGHTA and FQGNSA. Amplification used 60 Vbeta primers and 13 Jbeta primers. Method: immunoSEQ multiplex PCR; TCRdb's copy keeps in-frame clones and lacks some. Of 50,000 to 70,000 clones detected, roughly 80% appear once; the ten largest clones hold 3%. What was sequenced was PBMCs. V gene TRBV7-2 combines with J gene TRBJ2-1; 8 nucleotides agree with TRBD2. The TCR originated in a girl aged 5-17 years in good health and CMV-seropositive. The CDR3 region is CASSLIAGLSYNEQFF. The CDR3 coding sequence is TGTGCCAGCAGCTTGATAGCGGGACTCTCCTACAATGAGCAGTTCTTC.